This TCR beta chain derives from a study of cytomegalovirus exposure and HLA in healthy donors. Study-wide results and limits: A list of 150 or so TCR beta chains associated with cytomegalovirus was given. In vitro checks showed that a few CMV-associated chains really do target CMV antigens.

Repertoires were generated with immunoSEQ multiplex PCR, while TCRdb's copy carries only in-frame clones and drops some. This sample has about 270,000 clones, with 80% to 90% found just once. Germline V gene sequence: CDR1 MNHNS, CDR2 SASEGT. V lost 6 bases and J lost 2, with 10 bases in between. The CDR3 is 13 amino acids. A remark on this clone: Its specificity is unknown.

The chain links TRBV6-1 to TRBJ2-5; D ambiguous. The receptor's source is a woman aged 18 to 35 in good health and CMV-seronegative. The sample comprised PBMCs. The CDR3 bases are TGTGCCAGCAGGAGACTGATTCAAGAGACCCAGTACTTC. Translating gives CASRRLIQETQYF.